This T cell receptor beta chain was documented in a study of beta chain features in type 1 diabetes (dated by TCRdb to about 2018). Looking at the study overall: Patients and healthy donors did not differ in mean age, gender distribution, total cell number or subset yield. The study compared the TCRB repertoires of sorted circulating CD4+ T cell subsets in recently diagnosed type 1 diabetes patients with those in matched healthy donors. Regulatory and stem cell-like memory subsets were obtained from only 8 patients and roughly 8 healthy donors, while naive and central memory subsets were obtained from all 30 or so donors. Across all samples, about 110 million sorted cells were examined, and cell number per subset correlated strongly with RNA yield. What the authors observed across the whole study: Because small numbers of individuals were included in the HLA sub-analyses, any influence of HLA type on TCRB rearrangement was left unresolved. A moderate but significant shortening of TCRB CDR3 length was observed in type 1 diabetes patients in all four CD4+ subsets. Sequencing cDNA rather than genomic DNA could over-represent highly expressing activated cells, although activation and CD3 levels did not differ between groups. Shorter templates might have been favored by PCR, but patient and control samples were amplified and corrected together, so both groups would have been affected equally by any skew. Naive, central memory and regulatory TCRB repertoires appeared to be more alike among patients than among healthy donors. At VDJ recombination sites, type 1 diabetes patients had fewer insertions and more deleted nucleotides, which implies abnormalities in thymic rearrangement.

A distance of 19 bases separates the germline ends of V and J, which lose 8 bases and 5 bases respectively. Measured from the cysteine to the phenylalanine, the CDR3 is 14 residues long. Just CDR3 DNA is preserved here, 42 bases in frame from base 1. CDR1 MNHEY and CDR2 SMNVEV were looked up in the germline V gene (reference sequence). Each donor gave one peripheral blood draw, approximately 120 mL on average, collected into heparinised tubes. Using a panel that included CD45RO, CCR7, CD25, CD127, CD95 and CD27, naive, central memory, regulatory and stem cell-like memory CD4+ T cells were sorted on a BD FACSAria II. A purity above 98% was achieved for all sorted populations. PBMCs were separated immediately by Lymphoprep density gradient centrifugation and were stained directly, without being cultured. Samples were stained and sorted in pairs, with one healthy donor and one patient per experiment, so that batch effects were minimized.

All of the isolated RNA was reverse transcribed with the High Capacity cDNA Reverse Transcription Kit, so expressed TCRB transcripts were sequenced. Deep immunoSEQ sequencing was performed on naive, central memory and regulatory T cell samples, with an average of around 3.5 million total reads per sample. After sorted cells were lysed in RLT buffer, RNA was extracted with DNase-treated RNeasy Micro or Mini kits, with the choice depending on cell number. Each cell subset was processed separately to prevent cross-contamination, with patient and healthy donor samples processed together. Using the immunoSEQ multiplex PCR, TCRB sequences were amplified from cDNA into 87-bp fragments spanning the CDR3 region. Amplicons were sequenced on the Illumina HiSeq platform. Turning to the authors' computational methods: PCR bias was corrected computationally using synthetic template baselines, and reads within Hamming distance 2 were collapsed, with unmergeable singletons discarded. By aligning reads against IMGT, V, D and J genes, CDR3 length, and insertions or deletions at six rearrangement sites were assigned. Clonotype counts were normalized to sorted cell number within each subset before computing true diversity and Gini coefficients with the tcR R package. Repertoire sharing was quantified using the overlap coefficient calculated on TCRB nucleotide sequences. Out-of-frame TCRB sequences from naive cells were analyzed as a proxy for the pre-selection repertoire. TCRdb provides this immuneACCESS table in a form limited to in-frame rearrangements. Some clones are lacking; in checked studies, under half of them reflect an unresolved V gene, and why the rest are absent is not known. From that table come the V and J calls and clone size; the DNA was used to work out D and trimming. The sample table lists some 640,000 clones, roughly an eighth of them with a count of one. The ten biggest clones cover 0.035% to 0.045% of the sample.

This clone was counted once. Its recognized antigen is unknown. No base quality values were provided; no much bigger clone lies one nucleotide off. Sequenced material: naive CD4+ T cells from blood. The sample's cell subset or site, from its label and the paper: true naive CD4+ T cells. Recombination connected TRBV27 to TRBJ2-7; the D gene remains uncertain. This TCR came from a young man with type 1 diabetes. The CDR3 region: CASLRFPSANEQYF. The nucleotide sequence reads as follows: TGTGCCAGCCTTAGGTTCCCTTCCGCTAACGAGCAGTACTTC.